This T cell receptor beta chain was recovered during a study of Graves' ophthalmopathy and Graves' hyperthyroidism. This clonotype came up a few times. Deletions cut 2 bases from V and 0 bases from J, with 7 bases between. The CDR3 is 13 amino acids. Per germline, CDR1 GTSNPN and CDR2 SVGIG (reference sequence). Using RNA transcripts, the TCR beta CDR3 regions were amplified. Investigators did first-round RT-PCR with HTBI primers, then second-round multiplex PCR. TCRdb re-analysed the multiplex PCR reads in MiXCR, keeping a single row per CDR3 protein. The sample yields over a million distinct CDR3 sequences, 36% seen once.

This receptor was identified in an adult man with Graves' hyperthyroidism. The chain carries TRBV30 and TRBJ2-5; D uncertain. Sequencing was carried out using peripheral blood or thyroid tissue (not recorded which). In DNA, the CDR3 is TGTGCCTGGAGTCCACAGTACCAAGAGACCCAGTACTTC. This encodes CAWSPQYQETQYF.